This entry is about one T cell receptor beta chain. This record belongs to a study of blood T cell repertoires in COVID-19. Study summary: The study drew acute and convalescent COVID-19 samples from the United States, Italy and Spain. Sample material is recorded as cDNA or gDNA derived from T cells, B-cell-depleted T cells, or PBMCs.

This CDR3 has 13 residues. Trimming removed 3 bases from V and 4 bases from J; junction bases left unmatched: 5. CDR1 and CDR2 (germline): GTSNPN, SVGIG (reference sequence). The authors' processing: Reference gene primer amplification in the assay estimated nucleated cell counts. Method: immunoSEQ multiplex PCR; TCRdb's copy keeps in-frame clones and lacks some. The V and J calls and clone size come from that table; D and trimming were worked out from the DNA. Of approximately 210,000 clones listed, around 82% are singletons. The receptor's source is a woman between 35 and 50 years old with acute or convalescent COVID-19. The material sequenced was peripheral blood. J is TRBJ1-2 and V is TRBV30, with 7 bases identical to TRBD1. The CDR3 sequence: CAWRGRGSYGYTF. For the CDR3, the DNA is TGTGCCTGGAGGGGCAGGGGGAGCTATGGCTACACCTTC.